The present TCR beta chain was sequenced within a study of CD8 T cells in Susac syndrome. Points from the study as a whole: The study admitted that it had a relatively small number of individuals in its TCR sequencing and HLA analysis.

This clonotype showed up just a few times. As yet, its antigen is unknown. A quantity of about 0.5 to 1 ug RNA underwent reverse transcription using random hexamers. TCRdb re-analysed the immunoSEQ multiplex PCR reads in MiXCR, keeping a single row per CDR3 protein. The sample includes around 45,000 distinct CDR3 sequences, 80% to 95% seen only once; the top ten take roughly 0.58%. This sequence originates from a human donor in good health. Specimen: CD8+ T cells from PBMCs.

The DNA of the CDR3 is TGTGCCAGCAGCCCTGGACAGGGAGGCTACGAGCAGTACTTC. Protein product: CASSPGQGGYEQYF. The rearrangement uses TRBV5-5 and TRBJ2-7; 8 bases agree with TRBD1. The germline V gene encodes CDR1 SGHKS and CDR2 YYEKEE (reference sequence). V was pared by 4 bases and J by 3 bases, with 6 bases of the junction left unmatched. This CDR3 has 14 residues.